The clone carrying this T cell receptor beta chain has a single count. Libraries were prepared by immunoSEQ multiplex PCR; TCRdb keeps only in-frame clonotypes and omits some of them. The data contain about 60,000 clones, roughly 91% of them singletons. The data are from a study of T cell changes during pregnancy in multiple sclerosis. CDR3 length: 14 amino acids. Germline-derived CDR1 and CDR2 are SGHTA and FQGNSA. Trimming pared 5 bases from V and 5 bases from J, leaving 12 bases between. The clonotype originates from a female donor with multiple sclerosis, enrolled in a pregnancy study. Sequencing was performed on peripheral blood, taken before pregnancy. The genes are TRBV7-2 and TRBJ1-4; D not certain. The CDR3 spells CASSPFGVNEKLFF. CDR3 DNA sequence: TGTGCCAGCAGCCCCTTCGGGGTCAATGAAAAACTGTTTTTT. Drawing the rest from reference TRBV7-2 and TRBJ1-4, the complete variable domain is GAGVSQSPSNKVTEKGKDVELRCDPISGHTALYWYRQSLGQGLEFLIYFQGNSAPDKSGLPSDRFSAERTGGSVSTLTIQRTQQEDSAVYLCASSPFGVNEKLFFGSGTQLSVL.